This entry features one TCR beta chain sequence. Its antigen target is currently unknown. The record has no base qualities; no much larger clone is one base away. The entry originates in a study of identical twins (dated by TCRdb to 2016 to 2017). Study-level background: To test whether fetal clonotypes persist, the study used deep sequencing on TCR alpha and beta repertoires from monozygotic twins, unrelated adults of various ages, and cord blood. To rule out contamination, replicate twin experiments were performed at different times with different library preparation protocols. Findings and caveats that apply to the study as a whole: Zero-insertion analyses could be partly confounded by invariant T cells such as MAIT and iNKT, although diverse VJ usage argued against such confounding for most clonotypes. Compared with coincidental sharing between unrelated individuals, an excess of low generation-probability sequences was observed among out-of-frame TCR alpha sequences shared between twins. Conclusions relied on cross-sectional statistical analysis, since the same donors could not be followed over many years. The excess sharing between twins in beta out-of-frame sequences was weaker because fewer shared sequences reduced the signal-to-noise ratio. In monozygotic twins, out-of-frame TCR alpha sharing was systematically underestimated by recombination models, although the models agreed with sharing between unrelated individuals. Abundant cord blood beta clonotypes carried fewer insertions; young adult naive repertoires showed a weaker similar trend, while memory repertoires showed none.

Every donor in the study was a healthy Caucasian. Three pairs of female monozygotic twins, all aged roughly 18 to 30 years, made up the twin cohort. Miltenyi CD45RO+ enrichment and human naive T-cell isolation kits were used to isolate memory (CD45RO+) and naive T cells from PBMC. V is reduced by 2 bases and J by 10 bases, leaving a spacing of 11 bases between them. The CDR3 runs 12 amino acids, cysteine and phenylalanine included. This entry keeps only the CDR3 DNA: 36 bases, framed from base 1. Library creation used 5' RACE. Sequencing used an Illumina HiSeq 2000. Template switching added a universal primer binding site, and the final cDNA carried a unique molecular identifier that allowed TCR cDNA molecules to be counted accurately. Specific primers in the conserved constant-segment region were used to synthesize first-strand cDNA for the TCR alpha and beta chains. Each cDNA library was double barcoded, with a SMART-Mk sample barcode plus Illumina barcodes, to control for contamination. TruSeq adapter sequences along with Illumina sample barcodes were introduced in two successive PCR steps. The Illumina HiSeq platform was used with custom primers to sequence TCR alpha and beta cDNA libraries. Concerning the study's data processing: Unique molecular identifiers were extracted from raw reads with MiGEC, and CDR3 positions were determined with MiXCR. For each individual, recombination models were inferred using an EM algorithm with the repgenHMM and IGoR tools. Shared clonotype analysis was performed with the tcR package in R, normalizing sharing by the product of cloneset sizes. To study raw recombination without the effects of thymic and clonal selection, out-of-frame nonproductive sequences were analyzed. TCRdb reprocessing: public reads trimmed at Q25 with fastp, clones called with MiXCR, in-frame beta chains kept. Each CDR3 protein appears once, grouped with its most common genes and DNA. The V and J calls and clone size come from TCRdb's table, not from the authors' own analysis. This sample holds around 300,000 distinct CDR3 sequences; roughly 8.6% were observed only once. In total, the top ten clones hold about 2.1% of the sample.

The data also belong to a second study, concerning yellow fever vaccine responses in identical twins. As that second study puts it: According to the authors, in identical twins the way T cells responded to vaccination appeared partly convergent and partly personalized. In identical twins, the study followed T cell clones that responded to the vaccine with precision.

Sequencing input: memory (CD45RO+) T cells sorted from blood. What the cell subset or site label conveys for this sample: CD45RO+ enriched T cells. This clonotype was obtained from a young woman in good health. The rearranged chain carries TRBV12-3 or TRBV12-4 and TRBJ1-1, with an unclear D gene assignment. The sequence in DNA is TGTGCCAGCAGTTTAAACTCAGCTGGAGCTTTCTTT. This codes for CASSLNSAGAFF.